This paragraph reports one T cell receptor beta chain. Antigen: not known. The data stem from a study of OX40 agonist ivuxolimab in advanced cancers. Overall study: Subjects had a mean age of approximately 60 years, with a range of about 23 to 79; roughly 80% were male.

Blood was sampled at baseline, cycle 4 day 1, and cycle 7 day 1. Produced via immunoSEQ multiplex PCR; TCRdb's table is partial and in-frame only. This sample has about 94,000 clones; around 91% occur once, and the top ten carry about 0.81%. V lost 0 bases to trimming and J lost 9 bases, with 9 bases between them. The CDR3 is made up of 13 amino acids. In germline, CDR1 is LNHDA, CDR2 SQIVND (reference sequence). Findings and caveats of the study: Expanded clones tended on average to be more numerous among CD8+ T cells than CD4+. Low normalized clonal expansion also occurred in some nonresponding patients.

This material consisted of CD4+ or CD8+ T cells sorted from blood, taken in a trial of the OX40 agonist ivuxolimab. This TCR was sampled from an adult with an advanced solid tumor such as melanoma, head and neck, liver or kidney cancer. This chain connects TRBV19 to TRBJ1-5, with D hard to call. The CDR3 here is CASSIERSRPQHF. CDR3 nucleotides: TGTGCCAGTAGTATAGAACGCAGTCGGCCCCAGCATTTT.